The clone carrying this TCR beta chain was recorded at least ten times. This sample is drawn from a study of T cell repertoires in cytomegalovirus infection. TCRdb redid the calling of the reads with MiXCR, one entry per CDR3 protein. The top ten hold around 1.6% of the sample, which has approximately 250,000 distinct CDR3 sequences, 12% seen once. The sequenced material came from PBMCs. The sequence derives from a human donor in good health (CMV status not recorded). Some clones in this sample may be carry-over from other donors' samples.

The CDR3 sequence: CASREPGRTSGEQYF. The CDR3 coding sequence is TGTGCCAGCAGAGAACCAGGGAGGACCTCGGGCGAGCAGTACTTC. The chain employs TRBV6-2 or TRBV6-3 and TRBJ2-7; D is possibly TRBD2 (6 bases). CDR1 is MNHEY and CDR2 is SVGEGT in the germline V gene. CDR3 length: 15 residues. The germline V and J ends were trimmed by 6 bases and 6 bases, with 21 bases remaining between them.